The 30 T cell receptor beta chains in this list originate from one sample, sequenced in a study of blood T cell repertoires in COVID-19. The table came from immunoSEQ multiplex PCR; TCRdb's copy has only in-frame clones and leaves some out. In the table there are 200,000 to 250,000 clones, approximately 86% of which are singletons. Specimen: PBMCs or T cells enriched from blood (not recorded which). The receptors were sampled from a woman aged 25 to 39 with acute COVID-19.

CDR3: CASSLDGGDNSPLHF. In DNA, the CDR3 is TGTGCCAGCAGCTTAGACGGAGGGGATAATTCACCCCTCCACTTT. The chain joins TRBV7-9 to TRBJ1-6; D may be TRBD1 (5 bases). Trimming left V 1 base short and J 5 bases short, with 9 bases between. The CDR3 runs to 15 residues. From germline, CDR1 is SEHNR and CDR2 FQNEAQ (reference sequence). The variable domain in full, completed from reference TRBV7-9 and TRBJ1-6, reads DTGVSQNPRHKITKRGQNVTFRCDPISEHNRLYWYRQTLGQGPEFLTYFQNEAQLEKSRLLSDRFSAERPKGSFSTLEIQRTEQGDSAMYLCASSLDGGDNSPLHFGNGTRLTVT.

The J gene is TRBJ2-7, the V gene TRBV6-5, with D possibly matching TRBD2 (6 bases). Germline lookup yields CDR1 MNHEY and CDR2 SVGAGI. V dropped 7 bases and J dropped 4 bases, with 17 bases sitting between them. The CDR3 extends over 14 amino acids. The CDR3, as DNA: TGTGCCAGCACCCCAATGGAGGGTTCATACGAGCAGTACTTC. Amino acids: CASTPMEGSYEQYF.

The V gene is TRBV4-3, the J gene TRBJ2-5; D possibly corresponds to TRBD2 (6 bases). The CDR3 loop spans 17 amino acids. With 2 bases removed from V and 5 bases from J, the gap between germline ends came to 21 bases. The V gene's germline CDR1 is LGHNA and CDR2 YSLEER. CDR3 sequence (DNA): TGCGCCAGCAGCCAATCTCCGGGCCCAAGGGCGGGGGAGACCCAGTACTTC. This encodes CASSQSPGPRAGETQYF.

The chain recombines TRBV20-1 with TRBJ2-1; 8 bases line up with TRBD2. CDR3 length equals 14 residues. The ends lost 3 bases at V and 5 bases at J; junction bases unmatched: 6. CDR1 and CDR2 from the germline V gene are DFQATT and SNEGSKA (reference sequence). CDR3 residues: CSASMPSGHNEQFF. The CDR3 DNA reads as TGCAGTGCTAGTATGCCTAGCGGGCACAATGAGCAGTTCTTC.

The chain employs TRBV29-1 and TRBJ2-7, with TRBD1 matching over 9 bases. V was clipped by 7 bases and J by 5 bases; unmatched bases: 9. The CDR3 is 13 amino acids. Germline CDR1 and CDR2: SQVTM and ANQGSEA. The CDR3: CSAGGQGGDEQYF. The CDR3 nucleotides are TGCAGCGCCGGGGGACAGGGAGGGGACGAGCAGTACTTC.

V usage is TRBV7-2 and J usage is TRBJ2-7, with 8 nucleotides matching TRBD2. CDR3 size: 14 residues. The germline gives CDR1 SGHTA, CDR2 FQGNSA. J lost 6 bases, V lost 4 bases, and 8 bases had no gene match. Written as DNA, the CDR3 is TGTGCCAGCAGCTCCGGGGGGGGAGGAGGCGAGCAGTACTTC. Protein product: CASSSGGGGGEQYF.

J is TRBJ2-5 and V is TRBV20-1, with TRBD2 matching 7 bases. Trimming at V came to 3 bases and at J to 9 bases, leaving 13 bases not matched to a gene. This CDR3 is 14 amino acids long. Germline V gives CDR1 DFQATT, CDR2 SNEGSKA (reference sequence). The CDR3 sequence is CSASFLGLTFSQYF. DNA of the CDR3: TGCAGTGCTAGTTTCCTGGGACTAACTTTTTCCCAGTACTTC.

The rearrangement links TRBV2 to TRBJ1-2, with TRBD1 as a possible D gene (6 bases). Germline values: CDR1 SNHLY, CDR2 FYNNEI. The CDR3 contains 14 residues. With 4 bases removed from V and 2 bases from J, the gap between germline ends came to 11 bases. The CDR3 DNA reads TGTGCCAGCAGTGGGAACAGGGAGAACTATGGCTACACCTTC. Translated, it gives CASSGNRENYGYTF.

CDR3 bases: TGTGCCAGTCGACTAGCTGGCACAGATACGCAGTATTTT. Translated, it gives CASRLAGTDTQYF. The gene calls are TRBV6-5 and TRBJ2-3; TRBD2 agrees at 7 bases. The CDR3 sequence is 13 residues long. The germline gives CDR1 MNHEY, CDR2 SVGAGI. V gave up 9 bases and J gave up 1 base; unmatched junction bases: 4.

V is TRBV6-5 and J is TRBJ1-3, with TRBD1 as a possible D gene (5 bases). CDR3 length: 16 amino acids. Trimming cost V 4 bases and J 0 bases, with 13 bases left between them. Germline V gives CDR1 MNHEY, CDR2 SVGAGI. The CDR3 DNA sequence: TGTGCCAGCAGTTCGCCAGGGCCAAACTCTGGAAACACCATATATTTT. This translates into CASSSPGPNSGNTIYF.

This clone was seen a handful of times. V gene TRBV15 combines with J gene TRBJ1-2; D may be TRBD1 (5 bases). The CDR3 is made up of 16 amino acids. V lost 0 bases to trimming and J lost 9 bases, with 20 bases between them. Germline-derived CDR1 and CDR2 are LNHNV and YYDKDF (reference sequence). CDR3 sequence (DNA): TGTGCCACCAGCAGAGATCCCGGGGGGATGAGTGACCGCTACACCTTC. Protein: CATSRDPGGMSDRYTF.

The chain has TRBV9 and TRBJ2-3, with 7 bases fitting TRBD2. The germline gives CDR1 SGDLS, CDR2 YYNGEE. Trimming cost V 2 bases and J 11 bases; bases outside gene matches: 26. This CDR3 is built from 19 residues. The CDR3 is CASSVSSESPGLGVDGQYF. The CDR3 nucleotides read TGTGCCAGCAGCGTGAGCAGCGAGTCCCCCGGACTAGGGGTTGATGGGCAGTATTTT.

The chain's CDR3 is CASSLSSSEISSSYNEQFF. In DNA, the CDR3 is TGTGCCAGCAGTTTATCGTCTAGCGAAATTTCTAGCTCCTACAATGAGCAGTTCTTC. This chain uses TRBV27 with TRBJ2-1; D might be TRBD2 (6 bases). The CDR3 runs to 19 residues. CDR1 MNHEY and CDR2 SMNVEV come from the germline V gene (reference sequence). V gave up 0 bases and J gave up 0 bases, with 18 bases separating them.

The chain has TRBV13 and TRBJ1-3; 8 bases are shared with TRBD1. With V trimmed by 4 bases and J by 0 bases, 11 bases remained unmatched. This CDR3 region has 18 residues. CDR1 is PRHDT, CDR2 FYEKMQ, per germline (reference sequence). The CDR3 loop is CASSSPSYRGISGNTIYF. In nucleotides, the CDR3 is TGTGCCAGCAGCTCCCCCTCCTACAGGGGGATCTCTGGAAACACCATATATTTT.

The rearrangement links TRBV2 to TRBJ2-5; 9 bases are shared with TRBD1. V lost 8 bases to trimming and J lost 5 bases; unmatched junction nucleotides: 9. This CDR3 has 14 residues. The germline gives CDR1 SNHLY, CDR2 FYNNEI. As DNA, the CDR3 is TGTGCCAGCTCAAACAGGGGGCGCGGGGAGACCCAGTACTTC. It translates to CASSNRGRGETQYF.

The chain has TRBV20-1 and TRBJ1-2; D ambiguous. This CDR3 has 12 amino acids. Trimming left V 6 bases short and J 8 bases short, with 16 bases between. Germline V gene lookup returns CDR1 DFQATT and CDR2 SNEGSKA (reference sequence). CDR3 DNA: TGCAGTGCGAGTACCCCTTCGGGGGGCTACACCTTC. Encoded protein: CSASTPSGGYTF.

The J gene is TRBJ1-1, the V gene TRBV10-3; 9 bases are shared with TRBD1. The V and J ends lost 0 bases and 3 bases, in that order; junction bases with no gene match: 8. Germline CDR1 ENHRY, CDR2 SYGVKD. This CDR3 contains 17 residues. As DNA, the CDR3 is TGTGCCATCAGTGAGTCTGGACAGGGGCCTAGGGACACTGAAGCTTTCTTT. Translated: CAISESGQGPRDTEAFF.

The chain links TRBV5-5 to TRBJ1-5, with TRBD1 matching over 9 bases. V lost 2 bases, J lost 2 bases, and 5 bases stayed unmatched. This CDR3 contains 16 residues. Germline loops: CDR1 SGHKS, CDR2 YYEKEE (reference sequence). CDR3 in DNA: TGTGCCAGCAGCTTCGGGGGACAGGGTGGCAATCAGCCCCAGCATTTT. Residues: CASSFGGQGGNQPQHF.

This chain connects TRBV11-1 to TRBJ2-1; TRBD2 is a possible D gene (6 bases). The CDR3 length is 16 residues. V was cut by 1 base and J by 4 bases, with 14 bases left in between. The germline V gene encodes CDR1 SGHAT and CDR2 FQDESV (reference sequence). Here the CDR3 DNA reads TGTGCCAGCAGCTTAGTTTACAGCGGGTCTTACAATGAGCAGTTCTTC. As protein: CASSLVYSGSYNEQFF.

The V and J genes are TRBV28 and TRBJ1-1, with 9 bases matching TRBD1. V lost 5 bases, J lost 1 base, and 5 bases stayed unmatched. CDR1 is MDHEN and CDR2 is SYDVKM in the germline V gene. The CDR3 runs 15 residues. Here the CDR3 DNA reads TGTGCCAGCAGTCTAGGGGACAGGGAGAACACTGAAGCTTTCTTT. Translating gives CASSLGDRENTEAFF.

V is TRBV19 and J is TRBJ2-3; TRBD1 matches at 12 bases. Per germline, CDR1 LNHDA and CDR2 SQIVND (reference sequence). Trimming took 10 bases from V and 5 from J; bases not matched to a gene: 10. The CDR3 covers 15 residues. The CDR3: CATATGTGGKDTQYF. CDR3 bases: TGTGCCACGGCGACCGGGACAGGGGGCAAAGATACGCAGTATTTT.

V gene TRBV28 combines with J gene TRBJ2-1; 10 bases are shared with TRBD2. V shed 7 bases, J shed 4 bases, and the junction held 7 bases outside the gene matches. Germline CDR1 is MDHEN and CDR2 is SYDVKM. CDR3 length equals 15 residues. The CDR3 nucleotides read TGTGCCAGCACCCCGAGCGGGGGGGCTTACAATGAGCAGTTCTTC. As protein: CASTPSGGAYNEQFF.

V and J are TRBV5-1 and TRBJ1-3; 9 bases match TRBD1. The CDR3 runs to 14 residues. Germline loops: CDR1 SGHRS, CDR2 YFSETQ. J lost 9 bases, V lost 5 bases, and 9 bases had no gene match. The chain's CDR3 is CASSRDRERSTIYF. CDR3 DNA: TGCGCCAGCAGTAGGGACAGGGAACGGAGCACCATATATTTT.

This rearrangement joins TRBV27 to TRBJ2-1; 11 positions match TRBD2. The V segment lost 6 bases and the J segment 5 bases; nucleotides outside the gene matches: 9. CDR1 and CDR2 from the germline V gene are MNHEY and SMNVEV (reference sequence). The CDR3 has 16 residues. CDR3 region: CASRSGTSGRHNEQFF. The CDR3 DNA reads as TGTGCCAGCAGGAGTGGGACTAGCGGACGCCACAATGAGCAGTTCTTC.

This clone has a handful of counts. V usage is TRBV5-6 and J usage is TRBJ2-7; no firm D call. CDR1 and CDR2 (germline): SGHDT, YYEEEE. V was clipped by 0 bases and J by 6 bases, with 4 bases between them. CDR3 length: 11 amino acids. CDR3 in DNA: TGTGCCAGCAGCTTGGCGTTCGAGCAGTACTTC. Translated, it gives CASSLAFEQYF. Drawing the rest from reference TRBV5-6 and TRBJ2-7, the complete variable domain is DAGVTQSPTHLIKTRGQQVTLRCSPKSGHDTVSWYQQALGQGPQFIFQYYEEEERQRGNFPDRFSGHQFPNYSSELNVNALLLGDSALYLCASSLAFEQYFGPGTRLTVT.

The V and J genes are TRBV7-9 and TRBJ1-1; a weak D match, TRBD1 (5 bases). There are 15 residues in the CDR3. Germline loops: CDR1 SEHNR, CDR2 FQNEAQ (reference sequence). Trimming left V 5 bases short and J 4 bases short, with 17 bases between. CDR3 nucleotide sequence: TGTGCCAGCAGCCCTAGTTGGGGGGTGAGCACTGAAGCTTTCTTT. It translates to CASSPSWGVSTEAFF.

DNA for the CDR3: TGTGCCAGCCACGTGGCGGGAGAACCCTACAATGAGCAGTTCTTC. This gives the protein CASHVAGEPYNEQFF. The chain carries TRBV5-4 and TRBJ2-1, with TRBD2 matching over 7 bases. V lost 7 bases to trimming and J lost 2 bases; unmatched junction nucleotides: 9. The germline V gene encodes CDR1 SGHNT and CDR2 YYREEE (reference sequence). The CDR3 contains 15 residues.

The chain combines TRBV21-1 with TRBJ1-2. TRBV21-1 is termed a pseudogene. There are 18 residues in the CDR3. CDR3: CASSVHPRAAALFYGYTF. DNA of the CDR3: TGTGCCAGCAGCGTACACCCCAGAGCGGCCGCACTTTTCTATGGCTACACCTTC.

The V and J genes are TRBV4-1 and TRBJ2-7, with 11 bases lining up with TRBD1. CDR1 and CDR2 (germline): MGHRA, YSYEKL. The J segment lost 0 bases and the V segment lost 1 base, leaving 5 bases of the junction unmatched. CDR3 length: 17 residues. For the CDR3, the DNA is TGCGCCAGCAGCCAAGGGGGGACAGGGGGAAGCTCCTACGAGCAGTACTTC. Translated: CASSQGGTGGSSYEQYF.

Only a few counts were recorded for this clone. The CDR3 nucleotides read TGTGCCAGCGAAGACTACAACACCGGGGAGCTGTTTTTT. It specifies CASEDYNTGELFF. The chain uses TRBV3-1 (or the pseudogene TRBV3-2) and TRBJ2-2; TRBD2 is a possible D gene (5 bases). Trimming pared 8 bases from V and 2 bases from J, leaving 9 bases between. The CDR3 length is 13 residues. CDR1 is LGHDT and CDR2 is YNNKEL in the germline V gene (reference sequence).